This T cell receptor (beta chain) originates from a study of response to subunit inactivated influenza vaccine. Study results and limitations: After each seasonal influenza vaccination, few new T cells are recruited, the authors suggested.

TCRdb re-called the RT-PCR reads through MiXCR, storing one row per CDR3 protein. The sample yields roughly 710,000 distinct CDR3 sequences, 12% to 15% seen once. This clonotype was seen only a few times. The antigen is undetermined. V lost 3 bases and J lost 7; bases outside the gene matches: 8. The CDR3 consists of 15 residues. Germline loops: CDR1 SEHNR, CDR2 FQNEAQ (reference sequence). The sequenced sample was PBMCs from blood, obtained 14 days before vaccination. The rearrangement joins TRBV7-9 to TRBJ1-4; 7 positions agree with TRBD1. The clonotype was recovered from a man in his forties or fifties who received an inactivated influenza vaccine. CDR3 in DNA: TGTGCCAGCAGCTTTAAGGGGGCTGGGGCTGAAAAACTGTTTTTT. It yields the protein CASSFKGAGAEKLFF. The complete variable domain, with remaining parts taken from reference TRBV7-9 and TRBJ1-4, reads DTGVSQNPRHKITKRGQNVTFRCDPISEHNRLYWYRQTLGQGPEFLTYFQNEAQLEKSRLLSDRFSAERPKGSFSTLEIQRTEQGDSAMYLCASSFKGAGAEKLFFGSGTQLSVL.